This T cell receptor (beta chain) was sequenced during a study of cytomegalovirus exposure and HLA in healthy donors. Though nominally healthy at sampling, donors likely had unrecorded immune exposures. The PCR contained 60 Vbeta and 13 Jbeta primers. Sequencing was performed with immunoSEQ multiplex PCR; in TCRdb, only in-frame clones are kept and a portion is missing. The table lists 80,000 to 100,000 clones, 70% to 75% of them singletons, with approximately 15% in the top ten. Germline loops: CDR1 MRHNA, CDR2 SNTAGT. The trim removed 2 bases at V and 6 bases at J, leaving 0 bases unmatched. The CDR3 loop spans 13 amino acids.

The TCR was taken from a woman younger than 35 in good health and CMV-seropositive. The chain has TRBV6-4 and TRBJ2-4; 8 bases are shared with TRBD1. The sequencing sample was made of PBMCs. DNA for the CDR3: TGTGCCAGCAGTGACGGACAGGGAAACATTCAGTACTTC. Translated: CASSDGQGNIQYF.